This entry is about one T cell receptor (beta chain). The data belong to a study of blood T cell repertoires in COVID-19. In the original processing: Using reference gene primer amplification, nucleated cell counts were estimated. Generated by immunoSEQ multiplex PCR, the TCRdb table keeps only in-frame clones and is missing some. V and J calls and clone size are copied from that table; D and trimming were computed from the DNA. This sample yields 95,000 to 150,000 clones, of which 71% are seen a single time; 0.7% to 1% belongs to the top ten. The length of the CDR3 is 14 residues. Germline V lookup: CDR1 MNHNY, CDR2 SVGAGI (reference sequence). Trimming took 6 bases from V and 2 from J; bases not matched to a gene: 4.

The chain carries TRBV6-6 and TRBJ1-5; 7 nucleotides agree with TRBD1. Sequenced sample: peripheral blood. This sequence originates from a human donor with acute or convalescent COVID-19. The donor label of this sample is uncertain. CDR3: CASSLTGGNQPQHF. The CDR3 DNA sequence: TGTGCCAGCAGCCTCACAGGGGGCAATCAGCCCCAGCATTTT.